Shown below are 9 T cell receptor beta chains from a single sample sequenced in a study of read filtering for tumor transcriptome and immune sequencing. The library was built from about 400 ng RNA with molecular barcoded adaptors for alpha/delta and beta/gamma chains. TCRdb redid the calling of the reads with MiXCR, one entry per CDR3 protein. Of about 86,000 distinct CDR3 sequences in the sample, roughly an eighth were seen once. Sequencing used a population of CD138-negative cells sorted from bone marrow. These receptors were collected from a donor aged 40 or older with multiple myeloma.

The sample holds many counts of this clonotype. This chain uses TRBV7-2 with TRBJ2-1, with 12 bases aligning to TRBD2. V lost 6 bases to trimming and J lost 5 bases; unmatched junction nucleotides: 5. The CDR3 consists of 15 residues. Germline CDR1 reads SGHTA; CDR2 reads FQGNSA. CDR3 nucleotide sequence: TGTGCCAGCAGACTTTCTAGCGGGAGGGACAATGAGCAGTTCTTC. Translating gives CASRLSSGRDNEQFF.

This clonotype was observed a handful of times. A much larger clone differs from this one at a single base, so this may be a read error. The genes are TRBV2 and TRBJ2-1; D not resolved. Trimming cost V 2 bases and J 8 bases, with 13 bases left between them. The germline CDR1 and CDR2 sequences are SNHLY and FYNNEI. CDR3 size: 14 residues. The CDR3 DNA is TGTGCCAGCAGTGAACTACCTCCTGGCGATGAGCAGTTCTTC. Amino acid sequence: CASSELPPGDEQFF.

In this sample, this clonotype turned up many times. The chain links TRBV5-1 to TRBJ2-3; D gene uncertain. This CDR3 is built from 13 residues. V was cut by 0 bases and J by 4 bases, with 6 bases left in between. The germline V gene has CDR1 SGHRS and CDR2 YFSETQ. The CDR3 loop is CASSLGGADTQYF. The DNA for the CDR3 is TGCGCCAGCAGCTTGGGAGGAGCAGATACGCAGTATTTT.

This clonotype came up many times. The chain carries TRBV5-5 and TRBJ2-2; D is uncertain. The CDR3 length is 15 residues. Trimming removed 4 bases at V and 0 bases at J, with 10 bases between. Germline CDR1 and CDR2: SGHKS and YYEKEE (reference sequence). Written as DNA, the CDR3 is TGTGCCAGCAGCCCGGATTACGCGAACACCGGGGAGCTGTTTTTT. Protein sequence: CASSPDYANTGELFF.

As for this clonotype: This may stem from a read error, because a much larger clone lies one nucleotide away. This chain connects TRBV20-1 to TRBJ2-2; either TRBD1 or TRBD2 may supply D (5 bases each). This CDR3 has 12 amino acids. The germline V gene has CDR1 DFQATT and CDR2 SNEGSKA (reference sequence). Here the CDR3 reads CSSREGTKELFF. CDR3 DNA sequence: TGCAGTTCTAGAGAGGGGACGAAGGAGCTGTTTTTT.

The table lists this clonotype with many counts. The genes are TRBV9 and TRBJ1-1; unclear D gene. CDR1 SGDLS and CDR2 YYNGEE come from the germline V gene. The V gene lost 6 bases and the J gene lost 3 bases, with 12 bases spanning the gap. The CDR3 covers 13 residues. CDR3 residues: CASTRLRDTEAFF. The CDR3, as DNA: TGTGCCAGCACCCGATTGAGGGACACTGAAGCTTTCTTT.

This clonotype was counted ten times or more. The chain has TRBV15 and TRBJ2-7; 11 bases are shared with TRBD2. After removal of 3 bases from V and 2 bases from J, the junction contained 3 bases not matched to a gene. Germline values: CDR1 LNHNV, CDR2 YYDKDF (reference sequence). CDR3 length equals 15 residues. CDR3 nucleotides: TGTGCCACCAGCAGGTTAGCGGGAGGGCCCTACGAGCAGTACTTC. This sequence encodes CATSRLAGGPYEQYF.

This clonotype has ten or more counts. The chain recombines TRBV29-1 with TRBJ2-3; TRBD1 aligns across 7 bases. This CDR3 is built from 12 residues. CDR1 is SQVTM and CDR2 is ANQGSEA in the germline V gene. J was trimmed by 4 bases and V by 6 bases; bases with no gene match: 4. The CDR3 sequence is CSVQGSADTQYF. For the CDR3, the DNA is TGCAGCGTACAGGGGTCGGCAGATACGCAGTATTTT.

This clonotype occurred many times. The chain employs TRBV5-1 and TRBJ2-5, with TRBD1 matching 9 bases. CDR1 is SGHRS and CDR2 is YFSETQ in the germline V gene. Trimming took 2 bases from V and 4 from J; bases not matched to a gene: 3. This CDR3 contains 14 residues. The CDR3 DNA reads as TGCGCCAGCAGCTTAGTACAGGGGGCAGAGACCCAGTACTTC. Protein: CASSLVQGAETQYF.